This TCR beta chain was documented in a study of blood T cell repertoires in COVID-19. Study-wide background: The United States, Italy and Spain were the sources of the acute and convalescent COVID-19 samples. From T cells, B-cell-depleted T cells, or PBMCs came the material, which was cDNA or gDNA.

Germline CDR1 and CDR2: ENHRY and SYGVKD. The ends were cut back, 4 bases at V and 2 bases at J, with 15 bases in the middle. The length of the CDR3 is 16 residues. In Seattle, patients joined the study during active infection and were tracked longitudinally. How the authors handled the data: Estimated nucleated cell counts came from reference gene primer amplification. TCRdb's copy holds only in-frame clones and misses some; the assay was immunoSEQ multiplex PCR. That table gives V, J and clone size, and the DNA gave D and trimming. The repertoire holds 140,000 to 150,000 clones, with less than 90% as singletons.

The sequence came from a human donor with COVID-19, enrolled during active disease. The donor label of this sample is uncertain. Source material: peripheral blood. The chain employs TRBV10-3 and TRBJ1-5; D not certain. The DNA for the CDR3 is TGTGCCATCAGTGGCCGGGAACCAGAAGGCAATCAGCCCCAGCATTTT. Protein: CAISGREPEGNQPQHF.